These 25 T cell receptor beta chains came from one sample sequenced in a study of metastatic and nonmetastatic thyroid tumors (TCRdb year 2020). Library preparation was by PCR. For sequencing, an Illumina HiSeq 4000 was employed. The public reads were quality trimmed at Q25 with fastp and then assembled into clones with MiXCR by TCRdb, keeping productive beta chains. This sample holds about 38,000 clones; 20% to 30% were observed only once. The ten largest make up 9.6% of the sample. Before undergoing thyroid surgery, none of the patients had been given any kind of treatment. Sequenced material: blood. Receptors were obtained from a female donor with papillary thyroid cancer or a benign thyroid nodule (not recorded which). Some clones in this sample may be carry-over from other donors' samples.

This clone was observed a handful of times. The chain recombines TRBV24-1 with TRBJ2-7, with TRBD1 matching over 7 bases. CDR1 is KGHDR and CDR2 is SFDVKD in the germline V gene. The CDR3 is made up of 14 amino acids. The junction had 10 bases not matched to a gene; V was cut back by 6 bases and J by 6 bases. CDR3 residues: CATSPGTGALEQYF. CDR3 sequence (DNA): TGTGCCACCAGTCCCGGTACAGGGGCCCTCGAGCAGTACTTC.

The sample holds many counts of this clone. The gene calls are TRBV5-1 and TRBJ1-5; D uncertain. This CDR3 is 14 amino acids long. Germline-derived CDR1 and CDR2 are SGHRS and YFSETQ. V was trimmed by 0 bases and J by 0 bases, leaving 4 bases between them. CDR3 DNA sequence: TGCGCCAGCAGCTTGGGGGGTAGCAATCAGCCCCAGCATTTT. This translates into CASSLGGSNQPQHF. The variable domain in full, completed from reference TRBV5-1 and TRBJ1-5, reads KAGVTQTPRYLIKTRGQQVTLSCSPISGHRSVSWYQQTPGQGLQFLFEYFSETQRNKGNFPGRFSGRQFSNSRSEMNVSTLELGDSALYLCASSLGGSNQPQHFGDGTRLSIL.

This clone was counted at least ten times. The gene calls are TRBV2 and TRBJ2-3; possibly TRBD2 for D (5 bases). With 4 bases removed from V and 4 bases from J, the gap between germline ends came to 12 bases. The CDR3 covers 14 residues. The germline V gene encodes CDR1 SNHLY and CDR2 FYNNEI. CDR3 nucleotides: TGTGCCAGCAGTGTTGGAGGCCGCGCAGATACGCAGTATTTT. This sequence encodes CASSVGGRADTQYF.

This clone was picked up one time. The CDR3 nucleotides are TGCAGTGCTAGAGATTTGAGCGGGAGTTCGACCGGGGAGCTGTTTTTT. Translating gives CSARDLSGSSTGELFF. J is TRBJ2-2 and V is TRBV20-1; 8 nucleotides agree with TRBD2. The CDR3 totals 16 residues. With V trimmed by 0 bases and J by 5 bases, 8 bases remained unmatched. Germline V gene data show CDR1 as DFQATT and CDR2 as SNEGSKA (reference sequence).

This clone was seen repeatedly, ten times or more. This chain links TRBV20-1 with TRBJ1-1, with 7 bases aligning to TRBD1. V lost 1 base, J lost 6 bases, and 17 bases stayed unmatched. The germline gives CDR1 DFQATT, CDR2 SNEGSKA (reference sequence). The length of the CDR3 is 17 residues. This CDR3 is CSARATGLTGSGSEAFF. The CDR3 coding sequence is TGCAGTGCTAGAGCCACCGGCTTGACAGGGTCAGGATCTGAAGCTTTCTTT.

The J gene is TRBJ2-7, the V gene TRBV7-8; possible D gene TRBD2, 6 bases. CDR1 and CDR2 from the germline V gene are SGHVS and FQNEAQ. The CDR3 totals 14 residues. V shed 3 bases and J shed 4 bases, with 13 bases lying between them. The CDR3 region has the DNA TGTGCCAGCAGCTTGCGGGACGGAGCATACGAGCAGTACTTC. Protein product: CASSLRDGAYEQYF.

This clone is classed as medium-sized. This chain joins TRBV25-1 and TRBJ2-7, with D perhaps TRBD2 (5 bases). Trimming removed 0 bases at V and 2 bases at J, with 8 bases between. The germline CDR1 and CDR2 sequences are MGHDK and SYGVNS. The CDR3 has 14 amino acids. CDR3 DNA sequence: TGTGCCAGCAGTGAATATTCTAGCACCTACGAGCAGTACTTC. As protein: CASSEYSSTYEQYF.

The rearrangement links TRBV5-1 to TRBJ1-1; D perhaps matches TRBD1 (5 bases). The germline V gene has CDR1 SGHRS and CDR2 YFSETQ. CDR3 length: 17 residues. Deletions cut 3 bases from V and 4 bases from J, with 22 bases between. The CDR3, as DNA: TGCGCCAGCAGCTCACTGGGCGGGGGAGGTTTGAGCACTGAAGCTTTCTTT. This codes for CASSSLGGGGLSTEAFF.

This clone was observed a handful of times. The chain's CDR3 is CASRRTLGYEQYF. Here the CDR3 DNA reads TGTGCCAGCAGAAGGACCCTCGGCTACGAGCAGTACTTC. V is TRBV28 and J is TRBJ2-7; D is ambiguous. This CDR3 contains 13 residues. The germline gives CDR1 MDHEN, CDR2 SYDVKM. V lost 6 bases, J lost 3 bases, and 12 bases lay in between.

This clone was seen many times. The chain carries TRBV20-1 and TRBJ2-2, with 8 bases lining up with TRBD2. CDR1 is DFQATT and CDR2 is SNEGSKA in the germline V gene (reference sequence). The CDR3 has 15 residues. V shed 2 bases and J 7 bases; nucleotides not matched to a gene: 9. CDR3 DNA sequence: TGCAGTGCTAGAAAAGCGGGGGTGGGGAGCGGGGAGCTGTTTTTT. It specifies CSARKAGVGSGELFF.

The V gene is TRBV6-4, the J gene TRBJ1-2; 7 bases are a match to TRBD1. Unmatched junction bases numbered 11, after V lost 4 bases and J lost 6 bases. CDR1 is MRHNA, CDR2 SNTAGT, per germline. The CDR3 sequence is 15 residues long. CDR3 coding DNA: TGTGCCAGCAGTGCCCCGACAGGGAAGAGGGATGGCTACACCTTC. This translates into CASSAPTGKRDGYTF.

This clone showed up many times. A read error is possible here, since a much larger clone lies one base away. In the same sample, other DNA sequences code for this CDR3. This chain joins TRBV30 and TRBJ1-3, with a possible D match to TRBD1 (5 bases). Germline V gene data show CDR1 as GTSNPN and CDR2 as SVGIG (reference sequence). The CDR3 is 15 residues long. CDR3 DNA sequence: TGTGCCTGGAGTTTGGGGGAATCAACTGGAAACACTATATATTTT. The encoded protein is CAWSLGESTGNTIYF. Drawing the rest from reference TRBV30 and TRBJ1-3, the complete variable domain is SQTIHQWPATLVQPVGSPLSLECTVEGTSNPNLYWYRQAAGRGLQLLFYSVGIGQISSEVPQNLSASRPQDRQFILSSKKLLLSDSGFYLCAWSLGESTGNTIYFGEGSWLTVV.

The sample holds one count of this clone. The chain employs TRBV20-1 and TRBJ1-6; 9 bases line up with TRBD1. CDR1 and CDR2 from the germline V gene are DFQATT and SNEGSKA (reference sequence). V shed 5 bases and J 11 bases; nucleotides not matched to a gene: 7. The CDR3 runs 13 residues. CDR3 in amino acids: CSAEGQGITPLHF. DNA for the CDR3: TGCAGTGCTGAGGGACAGGGCATTACACCCCTCCACTTT.

This clone has at least ten counts. CDR3 residues: CASSAQGLDDTQYF. The CDR3 bases are TGTGCCAGCAGCGCCCAGGGGTTAGATGATACGCAGTATTTT. The chain links TRBV9 to TRBJ2-3, with a weak D call TRBD1 (6 bases). The CDR3 has 14 residues. CDR1 and CDR2 (germline): SGDLS, YYNGEE. V lost 3 bases to trimming and J lost 6 bases, with 14 bases between them.

This clone was seen a handful of times. The rearrangement links TRBV6-1 to TRBJ2-2; perhaps TRBD1 as D (5 bases). The V gene lost 5 bases and the J gene lost 14 bases, with 21 bases spanning the gap. Germline V gene sequence: CDR1 MNHNS, CDR2 SASEGT. The CDR3 consists of 14 residues. The CDR3 coding sequence is TGTGCCAGCAGTAAAGGGGTCTCCCCCGGGTATCTGTTTTTT. This codes for CASSKGVSPGYLFF.

This clone was seen repeatedly, ten times or more. The V call is TRBV18, the J call TRBJ1-3; D not resolved. The V end lost 2 bases, the J end lost 1 base, and 12 bases lay between the germline ends. Per germline, CDR1 KGHSH and CDR2 LQKENI. The CDR3 covers 16 residues. CDR3: CASSPTSSSSGNTIYF. The CDR3 DNA sequence: TGTGCCAGCTCACCAACATCTTCGAGTTCTGGAAACACCATATATTTT.

The V call is TRBV5-8, the J call TRBJ1-2; no reliable D call. The CDR3 has 11 residues. Trimming left V 0 bases short and J 7 bases short, with 4 bases between. The V gene's germline CDR1 is SGHTS and CDR2 YDEGEE. CDR3 sequence (DNA): TGTGCCAGCAGCTTGGTATTTGGCTACACCTTC. It yields the protein CASSLVFGYTF.

This clone ranks as medium-sized (0.01 to 0.1%). This chain joins TRBV6-1 and TRBJ2-7; D is unresolved. This CDR3 contains 13 residues. Germline CDR1 reads MNHNS; CDR2 reads SASEGT. The V gene lost 1 base and the J gene lost 2 bases, with 6 bases spanning the gap. The CDR3: CASSEDKAYEQYF. CDR3 sequence (DNA): TGTGCCAGCAGTGAAGACAAGGCCTACGAGCAGTACTTC.

This clone counts as medium-sized (0.01 to 0.1%). V gene TRBV27 combines with J gene TRBJ1-6, with D unresolved. V lost 2 bases to trimming and J lost 7 bases, with 3 bases between them. Germline assignment: CDR1 MNHEY and CDR2 SMNVEV (reference sequence). This CDR3 has 12 residues. CDR3 bases: TGTGCCAGCAGTTTACGCAATTCACCCCTCCACTTT. Translation: CASSLRNSPLHF.

Remarks on this clone: A much larger clone differs by one base, so this may be a read error. V is TRBV28 and J is TRBJ2-7, with D perhaps assigned TRBD1 or TRBD2 (5 bases each). Germline V gene data show CDR1 as MDHEN and CDR2 as SYDVKM. The CDR3 sequence is 17 residues long. Trimming removed 5 bases from V and 0 bases from J, with 20 bases in between. The CDR3 DNA is TGTGCCAGCAGTCCTTTAATCGGGATAGGGGACTCCTACGAGCAGTACTTC. Protein product: CASSPLIGIGDSYEQYF.

The sample holds many counts of this clone. The rearrangement joins TRBV28 to TRBJ2-3; 9 nucleotides match TRBD2. CDR3 size: 16 residues. The J segment lost 2 bases and the V segment lost 5 bases, leaving 8 bases of the junction unmatched. In germline, CDR1 is MDHEN, CDR2 SYDVKM. CDR3 DNA sequence: TGTGCCAGCAGTCCCCCGCGGGGGGGCCTCACAGATACGCAGTATTTT. Translation: CASSPPRGGLTDTQYF.

This rearrangement joins TRBV4-2 to TRBJ1-4; 8 bases are shared with TRBD1. Per the germline V gene, CDR1 is LGHNA and CDR2 is YNFKEQ. CDR3 length: 17 residues. The V gene end was trimmed by 0 bases and the J gene end by 8 bases; junction bases not matched to a gene: 11. CDR3 loop: CASSQDIPGTGREKLFF. The CDR3 bases are TGTGCCAGCAGCCAAGATATCCCCGGGACAGGCAGAGAAAAACTGTTTTTT.

The sample holds a few counts of this clone. Mismatch with germline at one junction end may stem from a read error. The J gene is TRBJ2-1, the V gene TRBV6-2 or TRBV6-3; 11 nucleotides match TRBD2. In germline, CDR1 is MNHEY, CDR2 SVGEGT. This CDR3 has 15 amino acids. CDR3 sequence reads: CASYPIAGGYSEQFF. The CDR3 region has the DNA TGTGCCAGCTACCCCATAGCGGGGGGGTACAGTGAGCAGTTCTTC.

V gene TRBV28 combines with J gene TRBJ1-5; D not certain. Germline CDR1 and CDR2: MDHEN and SYDVKM. Deletions cut 5 bases from V and 6 bases from J, with 14 bases between. The CDR3 is 14 amino acids. CDR3 residues: CASSTPPSTQPQHF. In DNA form, the CDR3 reads TGTGCCAGCAGTACCCCCCCGAGTACTCAGCCCCAGCATTTT.

This clone was observed at least ten times. This rearrangement joins TRBV15 to TRBJ2-1; 9 bases agree with TRBD2. This CDR3 has 16 residues. V lost 0 bases, J lost 4 bases, and 4 bases stayed unmatched. In germline, CDR1 is LNHNV, CDR2 YYDKDF (reference sequence). This chain's CDR3 is CATSRDLSGGYNEQFF. The CDR3, as DNA: TGTGCCACCAGCAGAGATCTAAGCGGGGGGTACAATGAGCAGTTCTTC.